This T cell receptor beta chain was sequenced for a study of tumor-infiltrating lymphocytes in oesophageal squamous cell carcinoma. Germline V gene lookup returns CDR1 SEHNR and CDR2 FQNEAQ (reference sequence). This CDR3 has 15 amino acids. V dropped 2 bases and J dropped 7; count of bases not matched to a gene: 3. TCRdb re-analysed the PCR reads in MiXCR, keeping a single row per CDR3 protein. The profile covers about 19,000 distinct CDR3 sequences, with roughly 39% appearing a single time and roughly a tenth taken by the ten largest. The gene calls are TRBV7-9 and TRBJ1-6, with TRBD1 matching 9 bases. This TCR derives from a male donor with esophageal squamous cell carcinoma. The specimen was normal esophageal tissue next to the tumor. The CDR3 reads CASSLRTGENSPLHF. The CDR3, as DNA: TGTGCCAGCAGCTTAAGGACAGGGGAGAATTCACCCCTCCACTTT.